The 16 T cell receptor beta chains below were found in one sample sequenced in a study of cytomegalovirus exposure and HLA in healthy donors (TCRdb year 2017). The library was generated by the immunoSEQ multiplex PCR assay. This is the immuneACCESS table as TCRdb keeps it, with only in-frame sequences that have V and J called. A part of the clones is gone; compared with another copy, unresolved V genes explain less than half, and the rest is unexplained. Present in this sample are more than 250,000 clones, 90% of which were seen just once. The biggest ten clones account for 3.1% of the sample. The sample comprised PBMCs. The receptors here all came from a woman aged 25-40 years in good health and CMV-seronegative.

This sequence joins TRBV29-1 and TRBJ2-7; 7 bases map to TRBD1. With 4 bases clipped from V and 5 bases from J, the junction kept 14 bases outside the gene matches. The CDR3 is 15 residues long. CDR1 and CDR2 from the germline V gene are SQVTM and ANQGSEA. The CDR3 loop is CSVVGQDPQGNEQYF. The CDR3 DNA follows: TGCAGCGTTGTCGGACAGGACCCTCAAGGCAACGAGCAGTACTTC.

Concerning this clone: At one end the junction does not follow the germline gene, possibly because of a read error. The CDR3, as DNA: TGTGCCAGCACCTTAATGGGTGGCACAGATACGCAGTATTTT. It encodes CASTLMGGTDTQYF. The rearrangement links TRBV7-2 to TRBJ2-3; no firm D call. The germline gives CDR1 SGHTA, CDR2 FQGNSA. The CDR3 is 14 amino acids.

This chain connects TRBV19 to TRBJ1-5; D gene uncertain. Germline loops: CDR1 LNHDA, CDR2 SQIVND (reference sequence). This CDR3 has 14 amino acids. Trimming stripped 8 bases from V and 2 bases from J, with 13 bases between. CDR3 in amino acids: CASEPWEGNQPQHF. The CDR3 DNA reads as TGTGCCAGTGAACCGTGGGAGGGCAATCAGCCCCAGCATTTT.

J is TRBJ1-2 and V is TRBV14; no reliable D call. The CDR3 has 14 amino acids. Germline V gene data show CDR1 as SGHDN and CDR2 as FVKESK. V lost 5 bases, J lost 0 bases, and 10 bases lay in between. CDR3 nucleotide sequence: TGTGCCAGCAGCGTTGACGGAGCTAACTATGGCTACACCTTC. Amino acids: CASSVDGANYGYTF.

This chain links TRBV29-1 with TRBJ1-1, with 7 bases fitting TRBD1. Looked up from germline, CDR1 is SQVTM and CDR2 is ANQGSEA. This CDR3 comprises 14 residues. The ends lost 2 bases at V and 0 bases at J; junction bases unmatched: 3. The CDR3 sequence: CSVEKQGLNTEAFF. The CDR3 nucleotides are TGCAGCGTTGAAAAACAGGGGCTGAACACTGAAGCTTTCTTT.

This chain links TRBV6-4 with TRBJ2-3; D perhaps matches TRBD2 (5 bases). There are 16 residues in the CDR3. Trimming pared 0 bases from V and 1 base from J, leaving 11 bases between. Germline loops: CDR1 MRHNA, CDR2 SNTAGT. The chain's CDR3 is CASSDSIYGGTDTQYF. CDR3 in DNA: TGTGCCAGCAGTGACTCGATTTACGGGGGCACAGATACGCAGTATTTT.

This clone turned up a few times. The chain joins TRBV10-3 to TRBJ2-7; D unclear. The germline gives CDR1 ENHRY, CDR2 SYGVKD. V lost 2 bases to trimming and J lost 5 bases, with 10 bases between them. This CDR3 is built from 13 residues. The DNA of the CDR3 is TGTGCCATCAGTGAGCCCACTGGAAACGAGCAGTACTTC. Translating it yields CAISEPTGNEQYF.

The V and J genes are TRBV29-1 and TRBJ2-5; 8 nucleotides align to TRBD2. The CDR3 has 14 amino acids. The V and J ends lost 4 bases and 0 bases, in that order; junction bases with no gene match: 4. From germline, CDR1 is SQVTM and CDR2 ANQGSEA. Here the CDR3 DNA reads TGCAGCGTTGCTGGCGGGAGGCACCAAGAGACCCAGTACTTC. As protein: CSVAGGRHQETQYF.

The chain couples TRBV5-4 to TRBJ1-2, with D unclear. V was clipped by 3 bases and J by 4 bases, with 16 bases between them. CDR3 length equals 15 residues. The V gene's germline CDR1 is SGHNT and CDR2 YYREEE (reference sequence). The DNA of the CDR3 is TGTGCCAGCAGCTCCCCGGCACAAGGTGCCTATGGCTACACCTTC. It encodes CASSSPAQGAYGYTF.

The rearrangement uses TRBV9 and TRBJ2-3; D perhaps matches TRBD2 (5 bases). Per the germline V gene, CDR1 is SGDLS and CDR2 is YYNGEE. CDR3 length equals 14 residues. The V and J ends lost 3 bases and 2 bases respectively, with 10 bases between them. The CDR3 sequence is CASSAGLFTDTQYF. CDR3 nucleotides: TGTGCCAGCAGCGCAGGACTGTTCACAGATACGCAGTATTTT.

V and J are TRBV4-2 and TRBJ2-7; D is possibly TRBD1 (6 bases). Deletions cut 0 bases from V and 4 bases from J, with 13 bases between. The CDR3 runs to 15 residues. Germline V gene lookup returns CDR1 LGHNA and CDR2 YNFKEQ. CDR3 residues: CASSQEGGVGYEQYF. Here the CDR3 DNA reads TGTGCCAGCAGCCAAGAAGGGGGTGTGGGGTACGAGCAGTACTTC.

The chain recombines TRBV4-1 with TRBJ2-5, with D perhaps assigned TRBD1 or TRBD2 (5 bases each). There are 18 residues in the CDR3. In germline, CDR1 is MGHRA, CDR2 YSYEKL. Trimming stripped 0 bases from V and 2 bases from J, with 19 bases between. The CDR3 loop is CASSQEERGAPLQETQYF. The CDR3 coding sequence is TGCGCCAGCAGCCAAGAGGAACGAGGGGCGCCTCTACAAGAGACCCAGTACTTC.

This clone has a handful of counts. The CDR3 coding sequence is TGTGCCAGCAGAGTCAGGGGGCAGGGCGGGGTCTACGAGCAGTACTTC. This gives the protein CASRVRGQGGVYEQYF. J is TRBJ2-7 and V is TRBV27; 8 bases fit TRBD1. The V gene end was trimmed by 6 bases and the J gene end by 3 bases; junction bases not matched to a gene: 13. This CDR3 spans 16 amino acids. CDR1 and CDR2 (germline): MNHEY, SMNVEV (reference sequence).

This clone was seen once. The J gene is TRBJ2-7, the V gene TRBV9; TRBD2 is a possible D gene (6 bases). With 7 bases removed from V and 1 base from J, the gap between germline ends came to 21 bases. Germline CDR1 is SGDLS and CDR2 is YYNGEE. This CDR3 has 16 amino acids. CDR3 protein: CASAPHPGLGSYEQYF. In DNA form, the CDR3 reads TGTGCCAGCGCCCCTCATCCGGGACTCGGGTCCTACGAGCAGTACTTC. Variable domain in full (rest from reference TRBV9 and TRBJ2-7): DSGVTQTPKHLITATGQRVTLRCSPRSGDLSVYWYQQSLDQGLQFLIQYYNGEERAKGNILERFSAQQFPDLHSELNLSSLELGDSALYFCASAPHPGLGSYEQYFGPGTRLTVT.

The V and J genes are TRBV27 and TRBJ2-1; the match to TRBD2 covers 15 bases. Germline V gene sequence: CDR1 MNHEY, CDR2 SMNVEV (reference sequence). The CDR3 covers 17 residues. Losses at the gene ends were 6 bases for V and 1 base for J; bases not matched to a gene: 4. The CDR3 DNA reads TGTGCCAGCAGCCTCGGGACTAGCGGGAGGTCCTACAATGAGCAGTTCTTC. Amino acids: CASSLGTSGRSYNEQFF.

This chain uses TRBV7-8 with TRBJ2-5; 9 bases agree with TRBD2. Trimming took 5 bases from V and 5 from J; bases not matched to a gene: 3. The CDR3 contains 13 residues. Germline V gene sequence: CDR1 SGHVS, CDR2 FQNEAQ. DNA for the CDR3: TGTGCCAGCAGCAGGACTAGCGTGGAGACCCAGTACTTC. Translated: CASSRTSVETQYF.